The 4 T cell receptor beta chains listed next were all sequenced from one sample in a study of blood T cell repertoires in COVID-19. Sequenced by immunoSEQ multiplex PCR; TCRdb stores in-frame clones only, minus some. The sample holds hundreds of thousands of clones, around 87% seen once. Sequencing was done on a sample of PBMCs or T cells enriched from blood (not recorded which). The receptors derive from a man younger than 45 who had been exposed to COVID-19.

This chain links TRBV6-4 with TRBJ2-3, with 11 positions matching TRBD2. There are 16 residues in the CDR3. The V segment lost 5 bases and the J segment 2 bases; nucleotides outside the gene matches: 6. Germline loops: CDR1 MRHNA, CDR2 SNTAGT. The CDR3 coding sequence is TGTGCCAGCAGTACCTCTAGCGGGGGGTCCACAGATACGCAGTATTTT. Its translation: CASSTSSGGSTDTQYF.

The V and J genes are TRBV5-5 and TRBJ1-1, with D perhaps TRBD1 (5 bases). V was shortened by 7 bases and J by 4 bases, with 11 bases between the two germline ends. From germline, CDR1 is SGHKS and CDR2 YYEKEE (reference sequence). There are 12 residues in the CDR3. The CDR3 protein is CASSGGSTEAFF. CDR3 DNA: TGTGCCAGCTCTGGGGGGTCCACTGAAGCTTTCTTT.

CDR3 sequence reads: CASSLVAGTGNTIYF. The CDR3 nucleotides read TGTGCCAGCAGCTTGGTGGCGGGGACTGGAAACACCATATATTTT. The chain uses TRBV5-8 and TRBJ1-3; no clear D. The CDR3 is 15 amino acids. Trimming left V 0 bases short and J 2 bases short, with 9 bases between. In germline, CDR1 is SGHTS, CDR2 YDEGEE. Variable domain in full (rest from reference TRBV5-8 and TRBJ1-3): EAGVTQSPTHLIKTRGQQATLRCSPISGHTSVYWYQQALGLGLQFLLWYDEGEERNRGNFPPRFSGRQFPNYSSELNVNALELEDSALYLCASSLVAGTGNTIYFGEGSWLTVV.

The rearrangement joins TRBV4-3 to TRBJ2-1; TRBD1 matches at 7 bases. The trim removed 1 base at V and 7 bases at J, leaving 4 bases unmatched. The length of the CDR3 is 14 residues. Germline assignment: CDR1 LGHNA and CDR2 YSLEER. The CDR3 is CASSQAATGNEQFF. CDR3 bases: TGCGCCAGCAGCCAAGCTGCGACAGGGAATGAGCAGTTCTTC.